This T cell receptor beta chain was profiled in a study of monozygotic twins with inflammatory bowel disease. This CDR3 contains 12 residues. Germline V gene lookup returns CDR1 LNHNV and CDR2 YYDKDF (reference sequence). Template switching added UMIs carrying a 6-nucleotide sample barcode. For each CDR3 protein, TCRdb gives one entry from its re-call of the 5' RACE reads, without DNA. The sample totals 300,000 to 350,000 distinct CDR3 sequences. The clonotype was recovered from a human donor with ulcerative colitis or Crohn's disease, or a healthy co-twin of an affected twin (not recorded which). The specimen sequenced was blood. V usage is TRBV15 and J usage is TRBJ1-1. This CDR3 is CATSRDGQMVVF.